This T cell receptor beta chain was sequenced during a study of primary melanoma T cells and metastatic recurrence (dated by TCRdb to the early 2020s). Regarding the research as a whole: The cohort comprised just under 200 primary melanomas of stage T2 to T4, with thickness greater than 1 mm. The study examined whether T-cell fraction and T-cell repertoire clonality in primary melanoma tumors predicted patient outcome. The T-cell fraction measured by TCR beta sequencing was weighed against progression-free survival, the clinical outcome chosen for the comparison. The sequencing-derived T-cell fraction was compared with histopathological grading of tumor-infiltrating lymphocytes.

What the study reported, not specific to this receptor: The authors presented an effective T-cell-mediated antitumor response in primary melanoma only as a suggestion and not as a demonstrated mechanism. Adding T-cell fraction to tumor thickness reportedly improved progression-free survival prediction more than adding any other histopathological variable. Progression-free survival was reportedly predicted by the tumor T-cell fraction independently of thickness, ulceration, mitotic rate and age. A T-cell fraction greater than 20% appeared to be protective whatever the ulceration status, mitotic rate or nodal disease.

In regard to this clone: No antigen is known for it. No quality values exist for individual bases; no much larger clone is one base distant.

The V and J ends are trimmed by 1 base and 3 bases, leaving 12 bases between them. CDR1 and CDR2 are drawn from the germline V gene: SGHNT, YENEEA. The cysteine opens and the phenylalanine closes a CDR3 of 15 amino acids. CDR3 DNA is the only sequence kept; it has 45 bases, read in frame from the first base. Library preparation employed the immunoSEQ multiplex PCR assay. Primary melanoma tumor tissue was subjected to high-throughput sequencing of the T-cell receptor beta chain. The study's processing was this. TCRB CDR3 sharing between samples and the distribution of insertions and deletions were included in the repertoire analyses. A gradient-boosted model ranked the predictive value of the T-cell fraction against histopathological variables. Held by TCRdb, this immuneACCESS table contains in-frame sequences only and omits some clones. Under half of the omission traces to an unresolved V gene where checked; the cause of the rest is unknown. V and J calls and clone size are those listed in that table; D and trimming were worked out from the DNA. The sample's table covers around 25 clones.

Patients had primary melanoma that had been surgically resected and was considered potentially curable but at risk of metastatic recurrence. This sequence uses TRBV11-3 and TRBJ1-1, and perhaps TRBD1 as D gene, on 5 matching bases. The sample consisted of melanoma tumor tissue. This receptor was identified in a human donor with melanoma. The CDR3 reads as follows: CASSLGGLKDTEAFF. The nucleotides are TGTGCCAGCAGCTTAGGGGGACTTAAAGACACTGAAGCTTTCTTT.